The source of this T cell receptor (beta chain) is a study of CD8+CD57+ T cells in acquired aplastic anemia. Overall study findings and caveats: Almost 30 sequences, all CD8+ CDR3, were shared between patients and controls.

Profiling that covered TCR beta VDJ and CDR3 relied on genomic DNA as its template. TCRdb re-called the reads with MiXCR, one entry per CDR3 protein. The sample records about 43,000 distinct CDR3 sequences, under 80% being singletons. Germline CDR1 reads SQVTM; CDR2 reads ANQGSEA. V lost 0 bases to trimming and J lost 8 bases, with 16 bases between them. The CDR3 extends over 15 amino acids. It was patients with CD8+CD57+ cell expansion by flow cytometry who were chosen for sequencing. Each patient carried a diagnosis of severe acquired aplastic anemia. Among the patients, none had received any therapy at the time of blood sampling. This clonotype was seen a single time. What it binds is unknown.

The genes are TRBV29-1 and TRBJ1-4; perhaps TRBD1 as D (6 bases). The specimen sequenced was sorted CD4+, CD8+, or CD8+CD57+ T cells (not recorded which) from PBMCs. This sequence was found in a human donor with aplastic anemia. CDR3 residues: CSVEDRGGLGEKLFF. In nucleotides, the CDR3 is TGCAGCGTTGAAGATCGGGGGGGCTTAGGGGAAAAACTGTTTTTT.